A selection of T cell receptor beta chains follows, all from one sample in a study of T cell responses to AZD1222 COVID-19 vaccine. The assay was immunoSEQ multiplex PCR, and TCRdb's table has in-frame clones only and misses some. In the table there are roughly 150,000 clones, approximately 94% of which are singletons. Sequences were derived from peripheral blood, sampled 28 days after the second AZD1222 dose. The receptor source for this set is an adult who received the AZD1222 COVID-19 vaccine. Each CDR3 is given with its conserved first and last residue. The D gene is left open where the match is weak. A clone size is listed for some rows: how often the clone was seen (once, few, many), or a class if it is expanded.

J gene | clone size | D gene | V gene | CDR3 protein | CDR3 DNA
TRBJ2-7 | - | - | TRBV6-2/TRBV6-3 | CASSYGDGSYEQYF | TGTGCCAGCAGTTACGGAGACGGCTCCTACGAGCAGTACTTC
TRBJ2-1 | - | TRBD2 | TRBV9 | CASSVTSGSYNEQFF | TGTGCCAGCAGCGTAACTAGCGGGAGCTACAATGAGCAGTTCTTC
TRBJ2-1 | - | - | TRBV19 | CASMAPGVAYNEQFF | TGTGCCAGTATGGCCCCAGGGGTGGCCTACAATGAGCAGTTCTTC
TRBJ2-3 | once | - | TRBV19 | CASSRERNTDTQYF | TGTGCCAGTAGTCGAGAGCGAAACACAGATACGCAGTATTTT
TRBJ1-5 | - | TRBD1 | TRBV6-2/TRBV6-3 | CASSPKYYPGQGSQPQHF | TGTGCCAGCAGTCCGAAATACTACCCGGGACAGGGGAGTCAGCCCCAGCATTTT
TRBJ2-3 | - | TRBD2 | TRBV5-1 | CASSQEGRARWDTQYF | TGCGCCAGCAGCCAGGAAGGGAGGGCGAGGTGGGATACGCAGTATTTT
TRBJ1-1 | - | - | TRBV5-1 | CASSFIRANTEAFF | TGCGCCAGCAGCTTCATACGGGCGAACACTGAAGCTTTCTTT
TRBJ1-5 | - | - | TRBV19 | CASRDSNQPQHF | TGTGCCAGTAGGGACAGCAATCAGCCCCAGCATTTT
TRBJ1-1 | - | - | TRBV2 | CASEGGNTEAFF | TGTGCCAGCGAAGGAGGGAACACTGAAGCTTTCTTT
TRBJ2-7 | - | TRBD1 | TRBV5-8 | CASSFRTGGAYEQYF | TGTGCCAGCAGCTTTAGGACAGGGGGGGCCTACGAGCAGTACTTC
TRBJ1-1 | - | - | TRBV27 | CASSYKGGITEAFF | TGTGCCAGCAGTTACAAGGGGGGGATCACTGAAGCTTTCTTT
TRBJ2-1 | - | - | TRBV18 | CASSPVSGSYNEQFF | TGTGCCAGCTCACCAGTAAGCGGCTCCTACAATGAGCAGTTCTTC
TRBJ2-3 | - | - | TRBV9 | CASSPRSAPSTDTQYF | TGTGCCAGCAGCCCGAGAAGCGCCCCTAGCACAGATACGCAGTATTTT
TRBJ1-2 | - | - | TRBV29-1 | CSVGQSNYGYTF | TGCAGCGTTGGACAGAGTAACTATGGCTACACCTTC
TRBJ1-1 | - | - | TRBV4-1 | CASSQDPGDTEAFF | TGCGCCAGCAGCCAAGACCCAGGGGACACTGAAGCTTTCTTT
TRBJ2-7 | - | TRBD2 | TRBV4-1 | CASSQSFSGRAAYEQYF | TGCGCCAGCAGCCAATCATTTAGCGGGAGGGCCGCCTACGAGCAGTACTTC
TRBJ1-2 | once | - | TRBV30 | CAWSVGGARGYTF | TGTGCCTGGAGTGTAGGGGGGGCGAGGGGCTACACCTTC
TRBJ1-1 | - | - | TRBV7-9 | CASSLLSTTDAFF | TGTGCCAGCAGCTTACTGTCTACCACGGACGCTTTCTTT
TRBJ2-1 | - | TRBD2 | TRBV4-1 | CASSQEGLAGGYNEQFF | TGCGCCAGCAGCCAGGAGGGACTAGCGGGAGGGTACAATGAGCAGTTCTTC
TRBJ2-1 | once | TRBD2 | TRBV27 | CASSPLAGGIPSYNEQFF | TGTGCCAGCAGTCCCCTAGCGGGAGGGATCCCCTCCTACAATGAGCAGTTCTTC
TRBJ2-1 | - | TRBD2 | TRBV9 | CASSVEAGGFNEQFF | TGTGCCAGCAGCGTAGAAGCGGGAGGCTTCAATGAGCAGTTCTTC
TRBJ1-1 | - | - | TRBV5-5 | CASSLGRAGSSNTEAFF | TGTGCCAGCAGCTTGGGGCGGGCGGGCAGTTCGAACACTGAAGCTTTCTTT
TRBJ1-1 | - | - | TRBV11-3 | CASSLDRRTEAFF | TGTGCCAGCAGCTTGGACAGAAGGACTGAAGCTTTCTTT
TRBJ2-7 | - | - | TRBV7-6 | CASVPTSVRGRSYEQYF | TGTGCCAGCGTCCCGACTAGCGTAAGGGGGCGTTCCTACGAGCAGTACTTC
TRBJ2-7 | - | TRBD2 | TRBV10-3 | CAISVGTSGTEQYF | TGTGCCATCAGTGTAGGGACTAGCGGGACCGAGCAGTACTTC
TRBJ1-5 | - | - | TRBV19 | CASSLWGESQPQHF | TGTGCCAGTTCCCTCTGGGGGGAGAGTCAGCCCCAGCATTTT
TRBJ2-1 | - | - | TRBV18 | CASSPPGAGPYNEQFF | TGTGCCAGCTCACCACCGGGGGCGGGCCCCTACAATGAGCAGTTCTTC
TRBJ1-3 | - | TRBD1 | TRBV30 | CAWSPPWDRDSGNTIYF | TGTGCCTGGAGTCCCCCGTGGGACAGGGACTCTGGAAACACCATATATTTT
TRBJ2-1 | - | - | TRBV30 | CAWSVGGPTEQFF | TGTGCCTGGAGTGTTGGTGGACCAACTGAGCAGTTCTTC
TRBJ2-7 | - | - | TRBV5-1 | CASSFPRGYEQYF | TGCGCCAGCAGCTTTCCTAGGGGCTACGAGCAGTACTTC
TRBJ2-7 | - | TRBD2 | TRBV19 | CASSIGTSGLYEQYF | TGTGCCAGTAGTATCGGGACTAGCGGGCTGTACGAGCAGTACTTC
TRBJ1-3 | - | - | TRBV5-1 | CASSLGEGRATGNTIYF | TGCGCCAGCAGCTTGGGTGAGGGCAGGGCGACTGGAAACACCATATATTTT
TRBJ2-1 | - | - | TRBV5-1 | CASRLNPNEQFF | TGCGCCAGCCGACTAAACCCCAATGAGCAGTTCTTC
TRBJ2-7 | - | TRBD1 | TRBV12-3/TRBV12-4 | CASKTGENYEQYF | TGTGCCAGCAAGACAGGGGAGAACTACGAGCAGTACTTC
TRBJ2-3 | - | - | TRBV4-2 | CASSQEGQLNGPDTQYF | TGTGCCAGCAGCCAAGAAGGGCAGCTCAACGGTCCAGATACGCAGTATTTT
TRBJ2-2 | once | - | TRBV9 | CASSTRTGNTGELFF | TGTGCCAGCAGCACCCGGACGGGGAACACCGGGGAGCTGTTTTTT
TRBJ2-3 | - | - | TRBV11-2 | CASSLGTTPSTDTQYF | TGTGCCAGCAGCTTAGGGACTACCCCTAGCACAGATACGCAGTATTTT
TRBJ1-2 | - | TRBD1 | TRBV3-1/TRBV3-2 | CASSPGHPTTGGNGYTF | TGTGCCAGCAGCCCCGGTCACCCAACGACAGGGGGCAATGGCTACACCTTC
TRBJ2-3 | - | TRBD2 | TRBV5-1 | CASSSRTSGIFTDTQYF | TGCGCCAGCAGCTCCCGGACTAGCGGGATATTCACAGATACGCAGTATTTT
TRBJ1-2 | - | - | TRBV24-1 | CATSGNTDYGYTF | TGTGCCACCAGTGGTAACACTGACTATGGCTACACCTTC